This TCR beta chain was sequenced for a study of early T cells in non-severe SARS-CoV-2 infection. TCRdb reprocessed the 5' RACE reads with MiXCR, giving one entry per CDR3 protein. The table includes 80,000 to 100,000 distinct CDR3 sequences, approximately 10% detected once. This clonotype was counted many times. Germline assignment: CDR1 SGHKS and CDR2 YYEKEE (reference sequence). Trimming took off 0 bases at V and 3 bases at J, with 6 bases between the two ends. The CDR3 consists of 14 residues. The receptor was derived from an adult who was a healthcare worker with PCR-confirmed SARS-CoV-2 infection or an uninfected control (not recorded which). The chain employs TRBV5-5 and TRBJ2-2, with D unresolved. This specimen was whole blood, taken at baseline. CDR3 in amino acids: CASSLGTHTGELFF. CDR3 DNA sequence: TGTGCCAGCAGCTTGGGGACCCACACCGGGGAGCTGTTTTTT.